These 32 T cell receptor beta chains originate from one sample sequenced in a study of response to subunit inactivated influenza vaccine. TCRdb recomputed calls from the RT-PCR reads with MiXCR, one row per CDR3 protein. Found here are about 800,000 distinct CDR3 sequences, around 20% of them singletons; the top ten hold around 9.6%. The sequencing here drew on PBMCs from blood, taken approximately 5 days after vaccination. The receptors here all came from a man aged 45-65 years who received an inactivated influenza vaccine.

The chain carries TRBV18 and TRBJ2-3; TRBD2 aligns across 9 bases. CDR1 and CDR2 from the germline V gene are KGHSH and LQKENI. The CDR3 runs 14 residues. V shed 3 bases, J shed 4 bases, and the junction held 2 bases outside the gene matches. CDR3 in amino acids: CASSPGLAADTQYF. The DNA of the CDR3 is TGTGCCAGCTCACCGGGACTAGCTGCAGATACGCAGTATTTT.

CDR3 DNA sequence: TGTGCCAGCGGATCCGGGACTAGCGGTGGGGGGGAGCTGTTTTTT. It specifies CASGSGTSGGGELFF. The chain is built from TRBV7-2 and TRBJ2-2; 11 nucleotides align to TRBD2. Germline V gives CDR1 SGHTA, CDR2 FQGNSA. This CDR3 comprises 15 residues. V lost 8 bases to trimming and J lost 8 bases; unmatched junction nucleotides: 10.

There are a few counts of this clonotype. The genes are TRBV9 and TRBJ2-2, with D possibly being TRBD2 (5 bases). CDR3 length equals 15 residues. Trimming stripped 0 bases from V and 4 bases from J, with 10 bases between. The germline V gene encodes CDR1 SGDLS and CDR2 YYNGEE. The CDR3: CASSVGGGGTGELFF. CDR3 nucleotides: TGTGCCAGCAGCGTAGGAGGAGGTGGCACCGGGGAGCTGTTTTTT.

The CDR3 sequence: CASSIDVRRNQPQHF. CDR3 DNA sequence: TGTGCCAGTAGTATAGATGTTCGACGGAATCAGCCCCAGCATTTT. V and J are TRBV19 and TRBJ1-5; D remains ambiguous. Trimming took off 0 bases at V and 4 bases at J, with 10 bases between the two ends. The germline V gene encodes CDR1 LNHDA and CDR2 SQIVND (reference sequence). This CDR3 is built from 15 residues. The variable domain in full, completed from reference TRBV19 and TRBJ1-5, reads DGGITQSPKYLFRKEGQNVTLSCEQNLNHDAMYWYRQDPGQGLRLIYYSQIVNDFQKGDIAEGYSVSREKKESFPLTVTSAQKNPTAFYLCASSIDVRRNQPQHFGDGTRLSIL.

This clonotype was observed a few times. The chain employs TRBV7-2 and TRBJ2-2; weak D call: TRBD2 (6 bases). CDR1 and CDR2 (germline): SGHTA, FQGNSA. The CDR3 consists of 15 residues. V lost 6 bases, J lost 2 bases, and 13 bases lay in between. In DNA form, the CDR3 reads TGTGCCAGCAGAACCGGGACTTCCAACACCGGGGAGCTGTTTTTT. Translated: CASRTGTSNTGELFF.

A few counts support this clonotype. The V and J genes are TRBV5-1 and TRBJ2-7; 7 positions match TRBD2. V gave up 4 bases and J gave up 7 bases; unmatched junction bases: 11. The CDR3 totals 14 residues. Germline-derived CDR1 and CDR2 are SGHRS and YFSETQ. The CDR3 loop is CASSPGTGRWEQYF. CDR3 in DNA: TGCGCCAGCAGCCCTGGGACCGGGAGGTGGGAGCAGTACTTC.

The rearrangement uses TRBV6-1 and TRBJ2-2; D perhaps matches TRBD2 (5 bases). V lost 10 bases and J 6 bases, leaving 24 bases between the germline ends. The CDR3 consists of 16 residues. CDR1 and CDR2 (germline): MNHNS, SASEGT. CDR3 residues: CATGGLPRFVAGELFF. The CDR3 nucleotides read TGTGCCACTGGCGGACTCCCCCGGTTTGTTGCCGGGGAGCTGTTTTTT.

The CDR3 loop reads CASSEVINSPLHF. The CDR3 nucleotides read TGCGCCAGCAGTGAAGTAATAAATTCACCCCTCCACTTT. The chain has TRBV10-2 and TRBJ1-6; D call uncertain. CDR1 WSHSY and CDR2 SAAADI come from the germline V gene. Trimming took 3 bases from V and 7 from J, leaving 7 bases between them. The CDR3 extends over 13 amino acids.

The CDR3 DNA sequence: TGCAGTGCTAGGATTCCGGGACAGGGGGTTCCTCAGCCCCAGCATTTT. This codes for CSARIPGQGVPQPQHF. The chain links TRBV20-1 to TRBJ1-5; 11 bases match TRBD1. Germline lookup yields CDR1 DFQATT and CDR2 SNEGSKA (reference sequence). V was pared by 3 bases and J by 6 bases, with 10 bases of the junction left unmatched. This CDR3 is built from 16 residues.

The chain has TRBV6-1 and TRBJ2-7, with TRBD1 matching over 8 bases. V trimming: 6 bases; J trimming: 6 bases; junction bases outside the gene matches: 7. Per germline, CDR1 MNHNS and CDR2 SASEGT. This CDR3 has 13 residues. The CDR3 coding sequence is TGTGCCAGCAGCATCACAGGGACAGGCGAGCAGTACTTC. Translated, it gives CASSITGTGEQYF.

J is TRBJ2-4 and V is TRBV4-1, with 7 bases that match TRBD1. The CDR3 has 13 residues. V lost 3 bases, J lost 8 bases, and 4 bases stayed unmatched. The germline V gene encodes CDR1 MGHRA and CDR2 YSYEKL. CDR3 coding DNA: TGCGCCAGCAGCCACGACCAGGGGGACATTCAGTACTTC. As protein: CASSHDQGDIQYF.

This clonotype turned up a few times. The rearrangement links TRBV4-2 to TRBJ1-4, with TRBD1 matching 8 bases. V lost 2 bases to trimming and J lost 5 bases; unmatched junction nucleotides: 4. Germline lookup yields CDR1 LGHNA and CDR2 YNFKEQ. The CDR3 has 15 residues. This chain's CDR3 is CASSQSDRGNEKLFF. The CDR3 DNA reads TGTGCCAGCAGCCAATCCGACAGGGGAAATGAAAAACTGTTTTTT.

The sample holds many counts of this clonotype. V gene TRBV20-1 combines with J gene TRBJ2-1; D call uncertain. Trimming left V 4 bases short and J 0 bases short, with 10 bases between. This CDR3 contains 14 residues. The germline V gene has CDR1 DFQATT and CDR2 SNEGSKA (reference sequence). The CDR3 sequence: CSANPESSYNEQFF. CDR3 in DNA: TGCAGTGCTAATCCTGAGAGCTCCTACAATGAGCAGTTCTTC.

The CDR3 loop reads CASSQGGLDTEAFF. CDR3 DNA: TGCGCCAGCAGCCAAGGGGGGTTGGACACTGAAGCTTTCTTT. The chain is built from TRBV4-3 and TRBJ1-1, with D possibly TRBD1 on 5 matching bases. Germline CDR1 is LGHNA and CDR2 is YSLEER. The CDR3 has 14 amino acids. V lost 1 base, J lost 3 bases, and 9 bases lay in between.

This clonotype showed up just a few times. This chain connects TRBV29-1 to TRBJ2-3; 9 bases align to TRBD1. This CDR3 comprises 14 residues. J lost 4 bases, V lost 6 bases, and 8 bases had no gene match. CDR1 is SQVTM, CDR2 ANQGSEA, per germline. The CDR3 reads CSVTGGFGADTQYF. The CDR3, as DNA: TGCAGCGTCACAGGGGGCTTTGGAGCAGATACGCAGTATTTT.

Only a few counts were recorded for this clonotype. The CDR3 region is CSASMGAVTYEQYF. The CDR3 region has the DNA TGCAGTGCATCGATGGGTGCGGTCACCTACGAGCAGTACTTC. The chain carries TRBV20-1 and TRBJ2-7; D is unresolved. V lost 6 bases, J lost 2 bases, and 17 bases lay in between. This CDR3 is 14 amino acids long. Germline V gives CDR1 DFQATT, CDR2 SNEGSKA (reference sequence).

This chain uses TRBV28 with TRBJ1-6; D ambiguous. The CDR3 covers 15 residues. V dropped 5 bases and J dropped 3 bases, with 11 bases sitting between them. The germline gives CDR1 MDHEN, CDR2 SYDVKM. The CDR3 nucleotides read TGTGCCAGCAGTCAGGACGGAAACTATAATTCACCCCTCCACTTT. It codes for CASSQDGNYNSPLHF. Looking up the rest from reference TRBV28 and TRBJ1-6 gives the full variable domain: DVKVTQSSRYLVKRTGEKVFLECVQDMDHENMFWYRQDPGLGLRLIYFSYDVKMKEKGDIPEGYSVSREKKERFSLILESASTNQTSMYLCASSQDGNYNSPLHFGNGTRLTVT.

The J gene is TRBJ1-6, the V gene TRBV6-1; 7 nucleotides agree with TRBD1. Germline lookup yields CDR1 MNHNS and CDR2 SASEGT. CDR3 size: 14 residues. V gave up 7 bases and J gave up 7 bases; unmatched junction bases: 7. CDR3 region: CASKIDRANSPLHF. The CDR3 nucleotides read TGTGCCAGCAAGATTGACAGGGCAAATTCACCCCTCCACTTT.

There are a few counts of this clonotype. The chain has TRBV6-1 and TRBJ2-3; weak D call: TRBD1 (6 bases). Germline loops: CDR1 MNHNS, CDR2 SASEGT. V lost 4 bases to trimming and J lost 5 bases, with 16 bases between them. The CDR3 has 15 residues. The DNA of the CDR3 is TGTGCCAGCAGTGTTAGGAACAGGGTCGTAGATACGCAGTATTTT. Translated, it gives CASSVRNRVVDTQYF.

The chain combines TRBV4-1 with TRBJ2-1; D is perhaps TRBD2 (6 bases). CDR1 and CDR2 from the germline V gene are MGHRA and YSYEKL. There are 14 residues in the CDR3. Trimming took off 9 bases at V and 6 bases at J, with 18 bases between the two ends. The DNA for the CDR3 is TGCGCCAGTAGGGGAGGAAAAGGGCGCAATGAGCAGTTCTTC. As protein: CASRGGKGRNEQFF.

This clonotype has only a few counts. The chain joins TRBV7-2 to TRBJ2-7, with D hard to call. Per germline, CDR1 SGHTA and CDR2 FQGNSA. V shed 4 bases and J shed 2 bases, with 18 bases lying between them. The CDR3 consists of 16 residues. The CDR3 protein is CASSSFGPFPPYEQYF. In DNA form, the CDR3 reads TGTGCCAGCAGCTCCTTCGGCCCTTTCCCCCCCTACGAGCAGTACTTC.

This CDR3 is CAISAGTSVYEQYF. Here the CDR3 DNA reads TGTGCCATCAGCGCCGGGACTAGCGTCTACGAGCAGTACTTC. This rearrangement joins TRBV10-3 to TRBJ2-7; TRBD2 agrees at 10 bases. Germline assignment: CDR1 ENHRY and CDR2 SYGVKD. Trimming removed 6 bases from V and 3 bases from J; junction bases left unmatched: 5. There are 14 residues in the CDR3.

The V call is TRBV27, the J call TRBJ2-1; TRBD2 aligns across 9 bases. The trim removed 5 bases at V and 2 bases at J, leaving 7 bases unmatched. Germline V gene data show CDR1 as MNHEY and CDR2 as SMNVEV (reference sequence). There are 16 residues in the CDR3. This CDR3 is CASSKPGLAPYNEQFF. CDR3 sequence (DNA): TGTGCCAGCAGTAAACCGGGACTAGCACCCTACAATGAGCAGTTCTTC.

This clonotype occurred many times. The chain's CDR3 is CSASGRAYNEQFF. CDR3 in DNA: TGCAGTGCTAGCGGGAGGGCCTACAATGAGCAGTTCTTC. The V and J genes are TRBV20-1 and TRBJ2-1; 8 bases match TRBD2. The junction had 0 bases not matched to a gene; V was cut back by 3 bases and J by 2 bases. Germline CDR1 is DFQATT and CDR2 is SNEGSKA (reference sequence). The CDR3 length is 13 residues.

This clonotype was recorded at least ten times. The chain links TRBV20-1 to TRBJ1-5, with TRBD1 as a possible D gene (5 bases). The V and J ends lost 2 bases and 2 bases respectively, with 7 bases between them. The germline V gene encodes CDR1 DFQATT and CDR2 SNEGSKA (reference sequence). The CDR3 consists of 13 residues. Here the CDR3 reads CSARQGGNQPQHF. In nucleotides, the CDR3 is TGCAGTGCTAGACAGGGTGGCAATCAGCCCCAGCATTTT.

This sequence joins TRBV7-9 and TRBJ2-1, with 7 positions matching TRBD2. The germline gives CDR1 SEHNR, CDR2 FQNEAQ (reference sequence). This CDR3 is 15 amino acids long. Trimming cost V 2 bases and J 3 bases; bases outside gene matches: 4. The CDR3 spells CASSLWAGDYNEQFF. Here the CDR3 DNA reads TGTGCCAGCAGCTTATGGGCGGGGGACTACAATGAGCAGTTCTTC.

Details on this clonotype: At one end the junction does not follow the germline gene, possibly because of a read error. The gene calls are TRBV12-3 or TRBV12-4 and TRBJ2-7; no clear D. This CDR3 region has 14 residues. Written as DNA, the CDR3 is TGTGCCAGCAGTTTATCTGTGACCTCCGACGAGCAGTACTTC. This sequence encodes CASSLSVTSDEQYF.

This clonotype was seen more than once but under ten times. The chain employs TRBV29-1 and TRBJ2-1; D is perhaps TRBD1 (6 bases). The ends were cut back, 4 bases at V and 2 bases at J, with 12 bases in the middle. The CDR3 sequence is 14 residues long. Germline assignment: CDR1 SQVTM and CDR2 ANQGSEA. The CDR3 bases are TGCAGCGTTGGTAGCAGGGGCACCTACAATGAGCAGTTCTTC. Protein: CSVGSRGTYNEQFF.

This chain links TRBV7-3 with TRBJ2-1; 11 bases are a match to TRBD2. Germline CDR1 reads SGHTA; CDR2 reads FQGTGA. With V trimmed by 1 base and J by 6 bases, 11 bases remained unmatched. This CDR3 contains 18 residues. The CDR3 region is CASSLIASGRSRSNEQFF. Here the CDR3 DNA reads TGTGCCAGCAGCTTAATAGCTAGCGGGAGGTCTAGGAGCAATGAGCAGTTCTTC. Using reference TRBV7-3 and TRBJ2-1 for the parts outside the CDR3, the full variable domain is GAGVSQTPSNKVTEKGKYVELRCDPISGHTALYWYRQSLGQGPEFLIYFQGTGAADDSGLPNDRFFAVRPEGSVSTLKIQRTERGDSAVYLCASSLIASGRSRSNEQFFGPGTRLTVL.

The gene calls are TRBV2 and TRBJ2-1; TRBD2 matches 10 bases. The V segment lost 6 bases and the J segment 2 bases; nucleotides outside the gene matches: 4. This CDR3 region has 15 residues. CDR1 and CDR2 (germline): SNHLY, FYNNEI. CDR3 residues: CASRKGTSAYNEQFF. In DNA, the CDR3 is TGTGCCAGCAGGAAGGGGACTAGCGCCTACAATGAGCAGTTCTTC.

V is TRBV12-3 or TRBV12-4 and J is TRBJ1-5; TRBD1 aligns across 7 bases. The CDR3 runs 13 residues. J lost 5 bases, V lost 11 bases, and 9 bases had no gene match. The CDR3 bases are TGTGCCTCACGGGGACAGAACTATCAGCCCCAGCATTTT. Its translation: CASRGQNYQPQHF.

The V gene is TRBV4-3, the J gene TRBJ2-2; TRBD2 might be the D (6 bases). Looked up from germline, CDR1 is LGHNA and CDR2 is YSLEER. V gave up 1 base and J gave up 0 bases, with 9 bases separating them. The CDR3 extends over 16 amino acids. The CDR3 protein is CASSQGGLTNTGELFF. CDR3 in DNA: TGCGCCAGCAGCCAAGGGGGACTGACGAACACCGGGGAGCTGTTTTTT.